Listed here are 25 T cell receptor beta chains from one sample, sequenced in a study of blood T cell repertoires in COVID-19. Here immunoSEQ multiplex PCR was the method, and the copy in TCRdb shows in-frame clones only, minus some. There are approximately 390,000 clones in the sample; around nine tenths occur only once, and 10% lies in the top ten. The source material was PBMCs or T cells enriched from blood (not recorded which). The receptors derive from a woman aged 45-65 years who had recovered from COVID-19.

The chain employs TRBV28 and TRBJ2-3, with 7 bases aligning to TRBD2. Germline-derived CDR1 and CDR2 are MDHEN and SYDVKM. The V and J ends lost 6 bases and 4 bases, in that order; junction bases with no gene match: 1. CDR3 length: 12 residues. The CDR3 DNA follows: TGTGCCAGCAGGGGGGGGGCAGATACGCAGTATTTT. This encodes CASRGGADTQYF.

This rearrangement joins TRBV6-5 to TRBJ1-3, with D perhaps TRBD1 (5 bases). The CDR3 sequence is 14 residues long. V gave up 8 bases and J gave up 0 bases, with 11 bases separating them. The germline CDR1 and CDR2 sequences are MNHEY and SVGAGI. CDR3 protein: CASGQGFSGNTIYF. The CDR3 DNA reads as TGTGCCAGCGGGCAGGGTTTCTCTGGAAACACCATATATTTT.

The genes are TRBV3-1 (or the pseudogene TRBV3-2) and TRBJ1-6; 7 bases map to TRBD1. The CDR3 spans 15 residues. Germline V gene sequence: CDR1 LGHDT, CDR2 YNNKEL (reference sequence). V lost 6 bases, J lost 5 bases, and 7 bases stayed unmatched. The DNA of the CDR3 is TGTGCCAGCAGAGGGGGGACAGCAAATAATTCACCCCTCCACTTT. It yields the protein CASRGGTANNSPLHF.

The chain joins TRBV28 to TRBJ1-2; D is possibly TRBD1 (6 bases). Germline loops: CDR1 MDHEN, CDR2 SYDVKM. Trimming removed 4 bases at V and 2 bases at J, with 14 bases between. The CDR3 has 15 residues. The CDR3 sequence is CASSSSTGGNYGYTF. In DNA, the CDR3 is TGTGCCAGCAGTTCCTCAACGGGGGGCAACTATGGCTACACCTTC.

This chain connects TRBV7-2 to TRBJ1-2; TRBD1 aligns across 8 bases. There are 15 residues in the CDR3. V trimming: 0 bases; J trimming: 4 bases; junction bases outside the gene matches: 4. CDR1 and CDR2 (germline): SGHTA, FQGNSA. The CDR3 DNA sequence: TGTGCCAGCAGCTTAGCTTCGCAGGGGGCCTATGGCTACACCTTC. Translated, it gives CASSLASQGAYGYTF.

The J gene is TRBJ1-2, the V gene TRBV3-1 (or the pseudogene TRBV3-2); tentatively, D is TRBD1 (5 bases). V dropped 1 base and J dropped 3 bases, with 9 bases sitting between them. Germline-derived CDR1 and CDR2 are LGHDT and YNNKEL (reference sequence). The CDR3 extends over 14 amino acids. DNA for the CDR3: TGTGCCAGCAGCCAAGGGGCAGGGTACTATGGCTACACCTTC. It specifies CASSQGAGYYGYTF.

The chain combines TRBV3-1 (or the pseudogene TRBV3-2) with TRBJ2-3, with D uncertain. V was shortened by 4 bases and J by 1 base, with 15 bases between the two germline ends. Looked up from germline, CDR1 is LGHDT and CDR2 is YNNKEL (reference sequence). The CDR3 loop spans 16 amino acids. The CDR3 bases are TGTGCCAGCAGCCCCCCCCCGGCGGCCCGCACAGATACGCAGTATTTT. It encodes CASSPPPAARTDTQYF.

This rearrangement joins TRBV3-1 (or the pseudogene TRBV3-2) to TRBJ2-2, with D unclear. V was trimmed by 6 bases and J by 3 bases, leaving 5 bases between them. CDR3 length equals 12 residues. Germline CDR1 is LGHDT and CDR2 is YNNKEL (reference sequence). Here the CDR3 DNA reads TGTGCCAGCAGACGGTACACCGGGGAGCTGTTTTTT. Protein sequence: CASRRYTGELFF.

This clone was seen more than once but under ten times. The J gene is TRBJ1-1, the V gene TRBV18, with D possibly being TRBD1 (5 bases). The CDR3 runs to 15 residues. V dropped 3 bases and J dropped 6 bases, with 17 bases sitting between them. Germline loops: CDR1 KGHSH, CDR2 LQKENI. CDR3 sequence: CASSPQKGKGPEAFF. The CDR3 DNA reads TGTGCCAGCTCACCCCAGAAGGGAAAGGGGCCTGAAGCTTTCTTT.

The chain joins TRBV5-5 to TRBJ1-2; the D is unclear. Trimming cost V 4 bases and J 8 bases, with 21 bases left between them. Germline CDR1 is SGHKS and CDR2 is YYEKEE (reference sequence). The CDR3 spans 15 residues. The CDR3 sequence: CASSVGPARDGGYTF. CDR3 coding DNA: TGTGCCAGCAGCGTTGGACCCGCCCGGGATGGAGGCTACACCTTC.

This rearrangement joins TRBV2 to TRBJ1-5, with a tentative D call TRBD1 (5 bases). The germline CDR1 and CDR2 sequences are SNHLY and FYNNEI. With 6 bases removed from V and 0 bases from J, the gap between germline ends came to 12 bases. The CDR3 totals 15 residues. The CDR3 reads CASSLGLSSNQPQHF. The DNA of the CDR3 is TGTGCCAGCAGCCTGGGACTGAGTAGCAATCAGCCCCAGCATTTT.

The chain links TRBV2 to TRBJ2-1; 13 nucleotides align to TRBD2. Germline CDR1 reads SNHLY; CDR2 reads FYNNEI. The CDR3 runs to 14 residues. The V gene end was trimmed by 8 bases and the J gene end by 7 bases; junction bases not matched to a gene: 5. CDR3 region: CASELAGGPNEQFF. The CDR3 bases are TGTGCCAGCGAACTAGCGGGGGGGCCAAATGAGCAGTTCTTC.

The rearrangement uses TRBV27 and TRBJ1-6; 11 bases agree with TRBD1. Trimming removed 5 bases from V and 9 bases from J; junction bases left unmatched: 6. CDR3 length: 15 residues. Germline V lookup: CDR1 MNHEY, CDR2 SMNVEV (reference sequence). The CDR3 bases are TGTGCCAGCAGTCCCGGGACAGGGGGTGGTTCACCCCTCCACTTT. Its translation: CASSPGTGGGSPLHF.

The V and J genes are TRBV18 and TRBJ1-2; D is undetermined. V lost 2 bases to trimming and J lost 0 bases, with 13 bases between them. The CDR3 consists of 16 residues. CDR1 is KGHSH, CDR2 LQKENI, per germline. The CDR3 protein is CASSPETGRANYGYTF. CDR3 sequence (DNA): TGTGCCAGCTCACCAGAAACCGGGCGGGCTAACTATGGCTACACCTTC.

The CDR3 loop reads CAAFDRDSGNTIYF. CDR3 nucleotides: TGTGCCGCCTTTGACAGGGACTCTGGAAACACCATATATTTT. The chain recombines TRBV28 with TRBJ1-3, with 7 bases matching TRBD1. Per germline, CDR1 MDHEN and CDR2 SYDVKM. The ends lost 11 bases at V and 0 bases at J; junction bases unmatched: 7. The CDR3 runs to 14 residues.

This clone occurred once. The V and J genes are TRBV19 and TRBJ2-7; 8 positions agree with TRBD2. The CDR3 totals 15 residues. J gave up 0 bases and V 4 bases, and 5 bases lay outside the gene matches. Germline CDR1 and CDR2: LNHDA and SQIVND (reference sequence). The CDR3 spells CASSKRGLVSYEQYF. The CDR3 region has the DNA TGTGCCAGTAGTAAAAGGGGACTAGTCTCCTACGAGCAGTACTTC.

The chain employs TRBV19 and TRBJ1-2; 7 nucleotides agree with TRBD1. Germline CDR1 LNHDA, CDR2 SQIVND (reference sequence). This CDR3 has 17 amino acids. The J segment lost 0 bases and the V segment lost 5 bases, leaving 12 bases of the junction unmatched. CDR3 DNA sequence: TGTGCCAGTAGTCCCGGGACAGAATTTCCCCCTAACTATGGCTACACCTTC. Residues: CASSPGTEFPPNYGYTF. Combining the CDR3 with reference TRBV19 and TRBJ1-2 gives the whole variable domain DGGITQSPKYLFRKEGQNVTLSCEQNLNHDAMYWYRQDPGQGLRLIYYSQIVNDFQKGDIAEGYSVSREKKESFPLTVTSAQKNPTAFYLCASSPGTEFPPNYGYTFGSGTRLTVV.

This clone has just a few counts. The V gene is TRBV3-1 (or the pseudogene TRBV3-2), the J gene TRBJ1-1; 8 nucleotides align to TRBD1. CDR3 length equals 13 residues. Germline assignment: CDR1 LGHDT and CDR2 YNNKEL (reference sequence). The trim removed 4 bases at V and 12 bases at J, leaving 10 bases unmatched. The CDR3 spells CASSPGTGEMTFF. The CDR3 nucleotides are TGTGCCAGCAGCCCAGGGACAGGAGAGATGACTTTCTTT.

V gene TRBV29-1 combines with J gene TRBJ1-1, with D uncertain. Germline CDR1 reads SQVTM; CDR2 reads ANQGSEA. The CDR3 covers 11 residues. Deletions cut 5 bases from V and 7 bases from J, with 11 bases between. CDR3 sequence: CSVTGVHEAFF. DNA for the CDR3: TGCAGCGTTACCGGAGTACATGAAGCTTTCTTT.

The chain joins TRBV30 to TRBJ1-2, with 9 bases lining up with TRBD1. The CDR3 consists of 13 residues. Germline CDR1 reads GTSNPN; CDR2 reads SVGIG (reference sequence). V shed 1 base and J 7 bases; nucleotides not matched to a gene: 4. The CDR3 region has the DNA TGTGCCTGGAGTGGGGACAGGGCTTTTGGCTACACCTTC. Translating it yields CAWSGDRAFGYTF.

This chain joins TRBV11-3 and TRBJ2-1; 12 nucleotides align to TRBD1. Germline CDR1 SGHNT, CDR2 YENEEA. The CDR3 length is 16 residues. The ends lost 0 bases at V and 7 bases at J; junction bases unmatched: 4. CDR3 nucleotides: TGTGCCAGCAGCTTAGACGGGACAGGGGGCTTTAATGAGCAGTTCTTC. It specifies CASSLDGTGGFNEQFF.

The J gene is TRBJ1-5, the V gene TRBV11-2; TRBD1 is a possible D gene (6 bases). Germline loops: CDR1 SGHAT, CDR2 FQNNGV. V shed 8 bases and J shed 7 bases, with 15 bases lying between them. This CDR3 has 13 residues. CDR3 nucleotide sequence: TGTGCCAGCTCGGGGGGCGTGAAACAGCCCCAGCATTTT. Residues: CASSGGVKQPQHF.

The J gene is TRBJ2-1, the V gene TRBV7-9; 7 bases agree with TRBD2. The J segment lost 7 bases and the V segment lost 5 bases, leaving 11 bases of the junction unmatched. This CDR3 has 15 residues. Germline V gene sequence: CDR1 SEHNR, CDR2 FQNEAQ (reference sequence). The CDR3 protein is CASSLDGGMGNEQFF. The CDR3 coding sequence is TGTGCCAGCAGCCTGGACGGGGGGATGGGGAATGAGCAGTTCTTC. Full variable domain (remainder filled in from reference TRBV7-9 and TRBJ2-1): DTGVSQNPRHKITKRGQNVTFRCDPISEHNRLYWYRQTLGQGPEFLTYFQNEAQLEKSRLLSDRFSAERPKGSFSTLEIQRTEQGDSAMYLCASSLDGGMGNEQFFGPGTRLTVL.

The V gene is TRBV11-2, the J gene TRBJ1-1; D possibly corresponds to TRBD1 (6 bases). Trimming removed 1 base from V and 1 base from J, with 10 bases in between. This CDR3 has 15 residues. In germline, CDR1 is SGHAT, CDR2 FQNNGV. CDR3 in DNA: TGTGCCAGCAGCTTAGTGGGGGCTGGGAACACTGAAGCTTTCTTT. It yields the protein CASSLVGAGNTEAFF.

The chain combines TRBV19 with TRBJ1-6; 10 bases align to TRBD1. CDR3 length equals 14 residues. The trim removed 4 bases at V and 9 bases at J, leaving 3 bases unmatched. The germline V gene encodes CDR1 LNHDA and CDR2 SQIVND (reference sequence). The CDR3 nucleotides are TGTGCCAGTAGTAGACAGGGGGCAGGTTCACCCCTCCACTTT. Its protein product is CASSRQGAGSPLHF.